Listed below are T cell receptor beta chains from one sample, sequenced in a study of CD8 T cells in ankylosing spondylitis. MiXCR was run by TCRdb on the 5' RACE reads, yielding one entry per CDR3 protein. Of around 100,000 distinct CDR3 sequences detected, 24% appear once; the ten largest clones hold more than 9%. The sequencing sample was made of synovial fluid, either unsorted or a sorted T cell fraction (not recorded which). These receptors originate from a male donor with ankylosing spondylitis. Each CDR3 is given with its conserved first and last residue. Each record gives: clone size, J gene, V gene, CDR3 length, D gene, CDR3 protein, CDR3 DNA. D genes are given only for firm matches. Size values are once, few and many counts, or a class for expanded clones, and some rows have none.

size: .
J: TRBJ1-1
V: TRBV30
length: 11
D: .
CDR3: CAWTGDTEAFF
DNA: TGTGCCTGGACAGGGGACACTGAAGCTTTCTTT

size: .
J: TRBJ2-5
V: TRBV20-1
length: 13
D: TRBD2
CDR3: CSARSAGEETQYF
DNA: TGCAGTGCTAGGTCCGCGGGAGAAGAGACCCAGTACTTC

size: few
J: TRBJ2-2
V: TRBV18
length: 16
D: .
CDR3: CASSEVAGDPTGELFF
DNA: TGTGCCAGCTCAGAGGTAGCCGGGGACCCCACCGGGGAGCTGTTTTTT

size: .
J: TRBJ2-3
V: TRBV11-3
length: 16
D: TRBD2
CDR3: CASSSGLARRVDTQYF
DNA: TGTGCCAGCAGCTCCGGACTAGCGCGGAGGGTAGATACGCAGTATTTT

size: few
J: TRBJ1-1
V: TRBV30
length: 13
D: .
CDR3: CAWSTGLNTEAFF
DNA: TGTGCCTGGAGCACAGGGCTGAACACTGAAGCTTTCTTT

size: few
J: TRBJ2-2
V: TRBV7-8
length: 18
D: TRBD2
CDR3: CASRKGLAGYDSTGELFF
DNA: TGTGCCAGCAGAAAGGGACTAGCGGGATACGATAGCACCGGGGAGCTGTTTTTT

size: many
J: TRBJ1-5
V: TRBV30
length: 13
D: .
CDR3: CAWRRGFNQPQHF
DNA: TGTGCCTGGAGAAGGGGCTTCAATCAGCCCCAGCATTTT

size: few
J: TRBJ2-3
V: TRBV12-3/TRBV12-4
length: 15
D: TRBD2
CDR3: CASTFGGRDTDTQYF
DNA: TGTGCCAGCACCTTTGGCGGGAGGGACACAGATACGCAGTATTTT

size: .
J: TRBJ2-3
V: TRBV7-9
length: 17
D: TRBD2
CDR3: CASSLGSIGRVADTQYF
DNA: TGTGCCAGCAGCTTAGGGTCCATCGGGAGGGTTGCAGATACGCAGTATTTT

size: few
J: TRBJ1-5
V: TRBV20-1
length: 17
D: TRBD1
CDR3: CSALPLQGEPFNQPQHF
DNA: TGCAGTGCTCTCCCCCTACAGGGGGAACCATTCAATCAGCCCCAGCATTTT

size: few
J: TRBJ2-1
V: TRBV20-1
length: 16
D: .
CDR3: CSARNPIPFSYNEQFF
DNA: TGCAGTGCTAGGAACCCGATTCCGTTCTCCTACAATGAGCAGTTCTTC

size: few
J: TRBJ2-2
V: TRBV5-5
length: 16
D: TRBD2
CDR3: CASSLSSGRRTGELFF
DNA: TGTGCCAGCAGCTTGTCTAGCGGGAGAAGGACCGGGGAGCTGTTTTTT

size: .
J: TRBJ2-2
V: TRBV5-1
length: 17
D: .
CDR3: CASSMRTGRGNTGELFF
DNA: TGCGCCAGCAGCATGAGGACAGGGAGGGGTAACACCGGGGAGCTGTTTTTT

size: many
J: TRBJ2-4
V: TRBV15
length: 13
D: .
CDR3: CATSSGTLNIQYF
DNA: TGTGCCACCAGCAGCGGGACTTTAAACATTCAGTACTTC

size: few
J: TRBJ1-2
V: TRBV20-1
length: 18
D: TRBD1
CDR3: CSAGHPGTGDRRNYGYTF
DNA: TGCAGTGCTGGTCACCCCGGGACAGGGGACCGACGCAACTATGGCTACACCTTC

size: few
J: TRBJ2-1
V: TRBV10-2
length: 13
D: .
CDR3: CASSGTPRGEQFF
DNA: TGCGCCAGCAGTGGGACCCCCCGGGGTGAGCAGTTCTTC

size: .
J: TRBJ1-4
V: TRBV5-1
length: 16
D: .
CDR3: CASSLDPTGPNEKLFF
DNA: TGCGCCAGCAGCTTGGATCCAACGGGACCTAATGAAAAACTGTTTTTT

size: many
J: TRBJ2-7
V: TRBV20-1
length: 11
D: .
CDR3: CSAYGAYEQYF
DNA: TGCAGTGCTTACGGGGCCTACGAGCAGTACTTC

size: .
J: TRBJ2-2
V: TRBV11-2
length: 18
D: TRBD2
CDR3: CASSLRAGTTMNTGELFF
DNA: TGTGCCAGCAGCTTAAGGGCGGGGACTACCATGAACACCGGGGAGCTGTTTTTT

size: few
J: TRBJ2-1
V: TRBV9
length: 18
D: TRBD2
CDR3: CASSASGGVRLPNNEQFF
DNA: TGTGCCAGCAGCGCCTCGGGGGGTGTTCGCCTACCTAACAATGAGCAGTTCTTC

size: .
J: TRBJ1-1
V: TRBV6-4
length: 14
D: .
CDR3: CASRIISQNTEAFF
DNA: TGTGCCAGCAGAATTATCTCGCAGAACACTGAAGCTTTCTTT

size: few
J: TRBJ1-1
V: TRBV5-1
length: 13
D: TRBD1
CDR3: CASSLGGDREAFF
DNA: TGCGCCAGCAGCTTGGGGGGGGACAGGGAAGCTTTCTTT

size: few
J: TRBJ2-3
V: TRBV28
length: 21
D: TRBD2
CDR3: CASTMGGGTLAGSSSTDTQYF
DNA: TGTGCCAGCACTATGGGCGGAGGGACCCTAGCGGGATCTTCTAGCACAGATACGCAGTATTTT

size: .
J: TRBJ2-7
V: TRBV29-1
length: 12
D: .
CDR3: CSVESRGHEQYF
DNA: TGCAGCGTTGAATCCAGGGGCCACGAGCAGTACTTC

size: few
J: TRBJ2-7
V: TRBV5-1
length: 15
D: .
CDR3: CASSLVWGFPYEQYF
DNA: TGCGCCAGCAGCTTGGTATGGGGATTCCCCTACGAGCAGTACTTC

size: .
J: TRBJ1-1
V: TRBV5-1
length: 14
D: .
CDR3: CASSLVGGDTEAFF
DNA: TGCGCCAGCAGCTTGGTAGGGGGAGACACTGAAGCTTTCTTT

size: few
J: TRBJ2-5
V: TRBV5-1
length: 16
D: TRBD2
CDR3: CASSSSGTSGTETQYF
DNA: TGCGCCAGCAGCTCATCCGGGACTAGCGGGACGGAGACCCAGTACTTC

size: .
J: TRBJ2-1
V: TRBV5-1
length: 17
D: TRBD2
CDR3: CASSLGASGRTYNEQFF
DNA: TGCGCCAGCAGCCTGGGGGCTAGCGGGAGAACCTACAATGAGCAGTTCTTC

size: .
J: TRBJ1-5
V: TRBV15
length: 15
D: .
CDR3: CATSGFQTYNQPQHF
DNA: TGTGCCACCAGCGGATTCCAAACGTACAATCAGCCCCAGCATTTT

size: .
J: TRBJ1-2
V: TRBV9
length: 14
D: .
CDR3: CASSVVGFDYGYTF
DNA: TGTGCCAGCAGCGTAGTAGGGTTTGACTATGGCTACACCTTC

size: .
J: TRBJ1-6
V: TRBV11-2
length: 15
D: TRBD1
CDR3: CASSLQRTGGSPLHF
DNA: TGTGCCAGCAGCTTACAAAGGACAGGGGGCTCACCCCTCCACTTT

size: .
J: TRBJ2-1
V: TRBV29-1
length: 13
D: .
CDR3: CSVGTPGGDEQFF
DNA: TGCAGCGTTGGGACCCCAGGGGGGGATGAGCAGTTCTTC

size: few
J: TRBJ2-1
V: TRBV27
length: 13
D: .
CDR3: CASSSPYPNEQFF
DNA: TGTGCCAGCAGTTCCCCCTATCCCAATGAGCAGTTCTTC

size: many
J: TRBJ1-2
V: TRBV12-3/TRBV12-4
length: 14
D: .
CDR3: CASSLDSERYGYTF
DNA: TGTGCCAGCAGTTTAGATTCGGAGCGCTATGGCTACACCTTC

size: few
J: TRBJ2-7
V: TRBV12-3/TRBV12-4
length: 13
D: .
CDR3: CASRNNNVRGEYF
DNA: TGTGCCAGCCGGAACAATAATGTACGAGGGGAGTACTTC

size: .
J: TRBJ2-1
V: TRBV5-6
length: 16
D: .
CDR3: CASSPPGAGSYNEQFF
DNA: TGTGCCAGCAGCCCCCCGGGGGCTGGTTCCTACAATGAGCAGTTCTTC

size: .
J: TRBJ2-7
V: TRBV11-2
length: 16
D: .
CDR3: CASSLESGGIVHEQYF
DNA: TGTGCCAGCAGCTTAGAGTCCGGAGGGATCGTCCACGAGCAGTACTTC

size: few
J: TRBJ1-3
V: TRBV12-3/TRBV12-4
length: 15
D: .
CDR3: CASSPRVHSGNTIYF
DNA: TGTGCCAGCAGTCCCAGGGTCCACTCTGGAAACACCATATATTTT

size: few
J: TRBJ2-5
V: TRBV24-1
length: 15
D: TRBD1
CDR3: CATSDPGGAKETQYF
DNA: TGTGCCACCAGTGACCCAGGGGGCGCGAAGGAGACCCAGTACTTC

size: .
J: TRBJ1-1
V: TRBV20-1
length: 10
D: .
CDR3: CRVGDTEAFF
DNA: TGCAGGGTAGGAGACACTGAAGCTTTCTTT

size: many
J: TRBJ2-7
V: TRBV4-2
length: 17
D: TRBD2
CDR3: CASSPSIASGRVYEQYF
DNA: TGTGCCAGCAGCCCCTCGATCGCGAGCGGGAGAGTCTACGAGCAGTACTTC

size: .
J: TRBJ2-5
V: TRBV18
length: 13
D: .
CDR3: CASSPTVQETQYF
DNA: TGTGCCAGCTCACCTACTGTCCAAGAGACCCAGTACTTC

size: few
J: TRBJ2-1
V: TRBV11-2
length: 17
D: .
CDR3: CASSSTMMALTIGEQFF
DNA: TGTGCCAGCAGCTCCACTATGATGGCCTTAACGATTGGTGAGCAGTTCTTC

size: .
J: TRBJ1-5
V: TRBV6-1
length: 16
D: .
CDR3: CASSFEGALSSQPQHF
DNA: TGTGCCAGCAGCTTCGAAGGGGCCCTATCAAGTCAGCCCCAGCATTTT

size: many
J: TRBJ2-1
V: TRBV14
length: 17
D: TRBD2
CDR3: CASSQEGGLLTYNEQFF
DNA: TGTGCCAGCAGCCAAGAGGGGGGACTATTGACGTACAATGAGCAGTTCTTC

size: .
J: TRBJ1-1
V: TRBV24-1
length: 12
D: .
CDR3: CATSDGDSEAFF
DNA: TGTGCCACCAGTGATGGGGACTCCGAAGCTTTCTTT

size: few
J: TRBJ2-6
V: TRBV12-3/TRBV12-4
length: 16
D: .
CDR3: CASSLRGSAGANVLTF
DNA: TGTGCCAGCAGTTTGCGAGGTTCTGCTGGGGCCAACGTCCTGACTTTC

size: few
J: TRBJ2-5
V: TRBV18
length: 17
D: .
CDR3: CASSPRQPGLDQETQYF
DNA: TGTGCCAGCTCACCAAGACAGCCAGGTCTGGACCAAGAGACCCAGTACTTC

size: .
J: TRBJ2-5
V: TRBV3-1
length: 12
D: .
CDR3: CASRFGGETQYF
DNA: TGTGCCAGCAGATTCGGGGGCGAGACCCAGTACTTC

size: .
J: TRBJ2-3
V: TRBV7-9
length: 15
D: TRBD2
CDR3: CASRPLAGGSDTQYF
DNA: TGTGCCAGCAGACCTCTAGCGGGAGGATCAGATACGCAGTATTTT

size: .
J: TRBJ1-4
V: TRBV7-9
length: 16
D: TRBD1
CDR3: CASSRDGTGYKEKLFF
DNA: TGTGCCAGCAGCCGGGACGGGACAGGATATAAAGAAAAACTGTTTTTT

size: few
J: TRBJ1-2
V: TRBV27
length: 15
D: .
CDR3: CASSLKGGGGYGYTF
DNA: TGTGCCAGCAGTTTAAAGGGGGGCGGAGGCTATGGCTACACCTTC

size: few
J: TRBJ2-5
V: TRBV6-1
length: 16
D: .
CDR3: CASIPGLLPAQETQYF
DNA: TGTGCCAGCATCCCGGGGCTCTTACCAGCCCAAGAGACCCAGTACTTC

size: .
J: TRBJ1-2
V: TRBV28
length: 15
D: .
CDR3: CASSFHQPGAYGYTF
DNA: TGTGCCAGCAGTTTTCACCAACCAGGCGCATATGGCTACACCTTC

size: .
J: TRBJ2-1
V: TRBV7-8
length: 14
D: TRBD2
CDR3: CASSPGGRDNEQFF
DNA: TGTGCCAGCAGCCCTGGCGGGAGGGACAATGAGCAGTTCTTC

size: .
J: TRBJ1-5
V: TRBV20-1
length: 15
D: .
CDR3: CSGLGGLNSNQPQHF
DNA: TGCAGTGGGTTGGGGGGCCTTAATAGCAATCAGCCCCAGCATTTT

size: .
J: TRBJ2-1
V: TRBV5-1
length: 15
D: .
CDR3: CASSLDKTSYNEQFF
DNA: TGCGCCAGCAGCTTGGACAAGACCTCCTACAATGAGCAGTTCTTC

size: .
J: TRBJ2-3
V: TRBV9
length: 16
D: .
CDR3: CASSVREEGRTDTQYF
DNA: TGTGCCAGCAGCGTAAGGGAGGAGGGACGCACAGATACGCAGTATTTT